The 14 T cell receptor beta chains reported below all come from one sample, sequenced in a study of cytomegalovirus exposure and HLA in healthy donors. PCR amplification relied on 60 Vbeta primers (plus 13 Jbeta primers). Profiled with immunoSEQ multiplex PCR; TCRdb holds only in-frame clones, not every one. The repertoire has about 170,000 clones, about three quarters of them found once; the top ten carry less than 0.9%. The sequenced sample was PBMCs. All receptors derive from a female donor in good health and CMV-seronegative.

This rearrangement joins TRBV4-3 to TRBJ1-2; maybe TRBD1 (5 bases). Trimming removed 0 bases at V and 4 bases at J, with 15 bases between. Germline values: CDR1 LGHNA, CDR2 YSLEER. The CDR3 covers 16 residues. The CDR3 nucleotides are TGCGCCAGCAGCCAAGATTTAAGGGGAAGCCTCTATGGCTACACCTTC. Its protein product is CASSQDLRGSLYGYTF.

Details on this clone: Different DNA sequences within this sample yield the same CDR3. The rearrangement links TRBV4-2 to TRBJ2-3; 9 nucleotides agree with TRBD2. Trimming at V came to 1 base and at J to 1 base, leaving 3 bases not matched to a gene. The length of the CDR3 is 16 residues. Germline V CDR1 and CDR2: LGHNA, YNFKEQ. The CDR3 nucleotides read TGTGCCAGCAGCCAAGGATTAGCGGGGGGCACAGATACGCAGTATTTT. Protein product: CASSQGLAGGTDTQYF.

This chain joins TRBV19 and TRBJ2-2; 11 bases line up with TRBD2. This CDR3 spans 15 amino acids. The germline gives CDR1 LNHDA, CDR2 SQIVND (reference sequence). Losses at the gene ends were 7 bases for V and 7 bases for J; bases not matched to a gene: 8. The CDR3 DNA reads TGTGCCAGTACACACCTAGCGGGGGGAATCGGGGAGCTGTTTTTT. Protein product: CASTHLAGGIGELFF.

The rearrangement links TRBV2 to TRBJ2-5; 9 bases are shared with TRBD1. CDR1 is SNHLY, CDR2 FYNNEI, per germline. V lost 10 bases and J lost 4; bases outside the gene matches: 4. The CDR3 consists of 12 residues. CDR3 sequence reads: CANGQGRETQYF. The CDR3 region has the DNA TGTGCCAACGGACAGGGGCGAGAGACCCAGTACTTC.

This clone has more than one count but fewer than ten. The rearrangement joins TRBV7-3 to TRBJ2-5; 8 bases align to TRBD1. Germline V CDR1 and CDR2: SGHTA, FQGTGA. J was trimmed by 5 bases and V by 2 bases; bases with no gene match: 1. CDR3 size: 13 residues. This chain's CDR3 is CASSLHRGETQYF. CDR3 bases: TGTGCCAGCAGCTTACACAGGGGGGAGACCCAGTACTTC.

This chain joins TRBV12-5 and TRBJ2-1, with TRBD1 matching 9 bases. Germline V gene data show CDR1 as LGHNT and CDR2 as FRNRAP. The CDR3 runs to 17 residues. The ends lost 0 bases at V and 8 bases at J; junction bases unmatched: 11. The CDR3 region is CASGLVISGTGNHEQFF. The DNA of the CDR3 is TGTGCTAGTGGTTTGGTAATTTCCGGGACAGGGAACCATGAGCAGTTCTTC.

This chain joins TRBV4-2 and TRBJ2-7, with D unresolved. CDR3 length equals 16 residues. CDR1 LGHNA and CDR2 YNFKEQ come from the germline V gene. V was trimmed by 0 bases and J by 9 bases, leaving 21 bases between them. CDR3 sequence (DNA): TGTGCCAGCAGCCAAGAAAGAGCGCCCACCCCTTTAGGGCAGTACTTC. This translates into CASSQERAPTPLGQYF.

This clone has a single count. J is TRBJ2-3 and V is TRBV6-5, with TRBD2 matching 11 bases. CDR3 size: 16 residues. Per germline, CDR1 MNHEY and CDR2 SVGAGI. V was pared by 4 bases and J by 3 bases, with 6 bases of the junction left unmatched. The CDR3 spells CASSLNSGRETDTQYF. The CDR3 DNA follows: TGTGCCAGCAGTTTAAATAGCGGGAGGGAAACAGATACGCAGTATTTT.

The chain is built from TRBV2 and TRBJ2-2, with 9 positions matching TRBD2. Trimming took 6 bases from V and 4 from J; bases not matched to a gene: 6. Germline loops: CDR1 SNHLY, CDR2 FYNNEI. CDR3 size: 15 residues. The CDR3 nucleotides read TGTGCCAGCAGCCCCAGCGGGGGGCCCACCGGGGAGCTGTTTTTT. It encodes CASSPSGGPTGELFF.

The V and J genes are TRBV6-6 and TRBJ1-4; 8 bases are a match to TRBD1. Germline trimming cut 6 bases from V and 8 bases from J; bases unmatched to any gene: 8. This CDR3 has 14 amino acids. Germline V gene data show CDR1 as MNHNY and CDR2 as SVGAGI (reference sequence). This CDR3 is CASSVTDRGEKLFF. CDR3 bases: TGTGCCAGCAGCGTGACAGACAGGGGAGAAAAACTGTTTTTT.

In this sample, this clone turned up a few times. The rearrangement links TRBV6-5 to TRBJ2-7; no firm D call. Germline V lookup: CDR1 MNHEY, CDR2 SVGAGI. V was cut by 8 bases and J by 1 base, with 9 bases left in between. This CDR3 contains 12 residues. The CDR3 DNA is TGTGCCAGCGGATCGGGTTCCTACGAGCAGTACTTC. Its translation is CASGSGSYEQYF.

Note on this clone: This same CDR3 is encoded by further DNA sequences in the sample. The CDR3 loop reads CASSSTDTQYF. In DNA form, the CDR3 reads TGTGCCAGCAGCTCGACAGATACGCAGTATTTT. This sequence joins TRBV5-6 and TRBJ2-3; no firm D call. The CDR3 is made up of 11 amino acids. The germline CDR1 and CDR2 sequences are SGHDT and YYEEEE. V was clipped by 3 bases and J by 3 bases, with 2 bases between them.

This clone was detected only once. The chain joins TRBV2 to TRBJ2-3, with 9 nucleotides matching TRBD1. The CDR3 runs to 15 residues. Germline V CDR1 and CDR2: SNHLY, FYNNEI. The V gene end was trimmed by 6 bases and the J gene end by 1 base; junction bases not matched to a gene: 5. CDR3 nucleotide sequence: TGTGCCAGCAGAGTACAGGGGGCTCGCACAGATACGCAGTATTTT. It specifies CASRVQGARTDTQYF.

The rearrangement joins TRBV4-1 to TRBJ1-4, with a possible D match to TRBD1 (5 bases). The CDR3 spans 16 residues. Germline V gene sequence: CDR1 MGHRA, CDR2 YSYEKL. Trimming took 5 bases from V and 8 from J, leaving 21 bases between them. The CDR3 loop is CASSINPNGGREKLFF. CDR3 nucleotides: TGCGCCAGCAGCATAAATCCGAACGGGGGTAGAGAAAAACTGTTTTTT.